The clone carrying this TCR beta chain turned up a few times. The sample comes from a study of control samples from healthy donors and cancer patients. The CDR3 covers 16 residues. Trimming removed 4 bases from V and 2 bases from J, with 16 bases in between. Germline CDR1 is SGDLS and CDR2 is YYNGEE. TCRdb's copy holds only in-frame clones and misses some; the assay was immunoSEQ multiplex PCR. The top ten hold about 12% of the sample, which has around 130,000 clones, approximately 87% seen once. Sequencing was carried out using blood. This TCR came from a man aged 30-40 years in good health. The chain uses TRBV9 and TRBJ1-5, with D possibly matching TRBD1 (6 bases). CDR3 DNA sequence: TGTGCCAGCAGCCCCGCGGGGACAACCGGCAATCAGCCCCAGCATTTT. Its translation is CASSPAGTTGNQPQHF.